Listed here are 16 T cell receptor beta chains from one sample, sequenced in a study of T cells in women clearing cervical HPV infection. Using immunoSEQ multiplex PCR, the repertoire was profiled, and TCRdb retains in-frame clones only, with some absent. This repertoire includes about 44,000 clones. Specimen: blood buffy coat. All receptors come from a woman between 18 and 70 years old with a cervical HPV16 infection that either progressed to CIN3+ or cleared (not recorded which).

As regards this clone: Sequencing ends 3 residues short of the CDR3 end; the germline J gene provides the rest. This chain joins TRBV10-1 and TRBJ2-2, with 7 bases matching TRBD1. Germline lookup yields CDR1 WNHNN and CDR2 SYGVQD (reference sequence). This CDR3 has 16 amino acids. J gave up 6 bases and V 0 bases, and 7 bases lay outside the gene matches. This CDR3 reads CASSESNRGPSGELFF. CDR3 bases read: TGCGCCAGCAGTGAGTCGAACAGGGGTCCCTCCGGGGAG.

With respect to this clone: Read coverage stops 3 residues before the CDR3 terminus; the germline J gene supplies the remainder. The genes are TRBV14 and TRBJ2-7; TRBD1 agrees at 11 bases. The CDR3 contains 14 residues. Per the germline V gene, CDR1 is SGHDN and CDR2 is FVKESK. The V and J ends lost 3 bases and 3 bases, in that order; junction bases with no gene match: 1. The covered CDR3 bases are TGTGCCAGCAGCCAGGGGACAGGGGGCTACGAG. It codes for CASSQGTGGYE. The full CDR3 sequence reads CASSQGTGGYEQYF.

CDR3 region: CSAMDRGGRNEQFF. The DNA read from the CDR3 is TGCAGTGCTATGGACAGGGGTGGCCGGAATGAG. The chain combines TRBV20-1 with TRBJ2-1, with 9 bases lining up with TRBD1. The CDR3 extends 3 residues past the end of the read, so its final part is completed from the germline J gene. This CDR3 is 14 amino acids long. CDR1 DFQATT and CDR2 SNEGSKA come from the germline V gene (reference sequence). Losses at the gene ends were 4 bases for V and 7 bases for J; bases not matched to a gene: 8.

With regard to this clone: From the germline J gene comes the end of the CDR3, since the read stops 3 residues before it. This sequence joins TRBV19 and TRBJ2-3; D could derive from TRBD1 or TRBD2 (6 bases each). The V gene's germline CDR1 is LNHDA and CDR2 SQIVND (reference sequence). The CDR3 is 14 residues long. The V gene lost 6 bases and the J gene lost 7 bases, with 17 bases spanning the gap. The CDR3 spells CASSPRGGLNTQYF. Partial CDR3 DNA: TGTGCCAGTAGCCCCAGGGGAGGTCTCAATACG.

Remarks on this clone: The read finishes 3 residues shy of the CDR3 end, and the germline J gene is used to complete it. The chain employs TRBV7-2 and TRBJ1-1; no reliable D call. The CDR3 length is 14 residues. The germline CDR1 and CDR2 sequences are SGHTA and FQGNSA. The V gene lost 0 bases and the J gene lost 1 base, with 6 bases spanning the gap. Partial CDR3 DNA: TGTGCCAGCAGCTTAGCGCTCGGGAACACTGAA. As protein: CASSLALGNTE. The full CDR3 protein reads CASSLALGNTEAFF.

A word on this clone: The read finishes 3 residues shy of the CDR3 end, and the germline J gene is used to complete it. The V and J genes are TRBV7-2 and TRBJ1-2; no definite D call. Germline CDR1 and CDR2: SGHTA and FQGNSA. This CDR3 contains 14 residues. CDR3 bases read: TGTGCCAGCAGCCCCCAGGTGGCCGGGGATACC. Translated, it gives CASSPQVAGDT. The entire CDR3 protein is CASSPQVAGDTYTF.

The part of the CDR3 DNA that was read is TGCAGTGCTTCCCCGGGGGGGCGGAATGAG. It translates to CSASPGGRNE. The complete CDR3 reads CSASPGGRNEQFF. The chain is built from TRBV20-1 and TRBJ2-1; 8 bases agree with TRBD2. The read gets to within 3 residues of the CDR3 end, and the germline J gene fills in the rest. Germline CDR1 and CDR2: DFQATT and SNEGSKA (reference sequence). V trimming: 5 bases; J trimming: 7 bases; junction bases outside the gene matches: 7. The CDR3 extends over 13 amino acids.

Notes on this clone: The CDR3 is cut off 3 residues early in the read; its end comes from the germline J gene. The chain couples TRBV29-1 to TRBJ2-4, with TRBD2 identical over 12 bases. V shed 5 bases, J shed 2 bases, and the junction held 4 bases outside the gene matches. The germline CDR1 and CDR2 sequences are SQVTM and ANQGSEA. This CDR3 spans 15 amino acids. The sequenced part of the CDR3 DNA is TGCAGCGTTCCGGGACTAGCGGGCACCAAAAACATT. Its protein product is CSVPGLAGTKNI. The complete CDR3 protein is CSVPGLAGTKNIQYF. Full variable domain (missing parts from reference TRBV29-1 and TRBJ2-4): SAVISQKPSRDICQRGTSLTIQCQVDSQVTMMFWYRQQPGQSLTLIATANQGSEATYESGFVIDKFPISRPNLTFSTLTVSNMSPEDSSIYLCSVPGLAGTKNIQYFGAGTRLSVL.

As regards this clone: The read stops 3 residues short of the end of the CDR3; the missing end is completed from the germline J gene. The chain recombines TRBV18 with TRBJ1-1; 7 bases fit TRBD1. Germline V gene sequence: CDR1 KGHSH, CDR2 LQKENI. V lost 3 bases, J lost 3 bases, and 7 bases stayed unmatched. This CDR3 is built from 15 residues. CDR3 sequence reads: CASSPLQGTDTEAFF. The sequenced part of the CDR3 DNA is TGTGCCAGCTCACCCCTACAGGGGACGGACACTGAA.

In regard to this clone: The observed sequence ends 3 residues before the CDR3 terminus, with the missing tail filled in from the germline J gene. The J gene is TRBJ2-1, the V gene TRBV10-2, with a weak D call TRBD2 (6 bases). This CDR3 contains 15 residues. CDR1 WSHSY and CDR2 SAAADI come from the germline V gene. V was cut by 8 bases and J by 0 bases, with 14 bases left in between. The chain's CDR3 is CASPPGAGSYNEQFF. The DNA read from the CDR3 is TGCGCCAGCCCTCCGGGAGCGGGCTCCTACAATGAG.

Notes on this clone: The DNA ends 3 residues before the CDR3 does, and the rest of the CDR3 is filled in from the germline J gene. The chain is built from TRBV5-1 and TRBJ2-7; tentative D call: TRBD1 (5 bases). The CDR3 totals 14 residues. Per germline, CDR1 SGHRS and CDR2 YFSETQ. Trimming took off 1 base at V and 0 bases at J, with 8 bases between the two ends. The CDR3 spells CASSLSTVSYEQYF. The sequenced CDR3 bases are TGCGCCAGCAGCTTGTCGACAGTCTCCTACGAG.

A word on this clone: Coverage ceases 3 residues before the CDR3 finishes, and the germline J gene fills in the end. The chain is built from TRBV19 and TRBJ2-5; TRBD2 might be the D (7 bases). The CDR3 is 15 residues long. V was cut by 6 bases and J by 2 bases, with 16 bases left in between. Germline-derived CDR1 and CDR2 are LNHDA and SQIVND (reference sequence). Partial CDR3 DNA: TGTGCCAGTAGCCTGGGGGGGCGGGGGCAAGAGACC. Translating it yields CASSLGGRGQET. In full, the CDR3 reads CASSLGGRGQETQYF.

The CDR3 protein is CASSRGSNVPNYGYTF. The covered CDR3 bases are TGTGCCAGCAGCAGGGGGTCAAATGTCCCTAACTATGGC. This chain links TRBV9 with TRBJ1-2; a weak D match, TRBD1 (6 bases). The read is 3 residues too short to cover the CDR3 end, so that end is filled in from the germline J gene. CDR1 and CDR2 (germline): SGDLS, YYNGEE. The CDR3 is 16 amino acids. The ends were cut back, 4 bases at V and 0 bases at J, with 16 bases in the middle. The full variable domain, rest sourced from reference TRBV9 and TRBJ1-2, is DSGVTQTPKHLITATGQRVTLRCSPRSGDLSVYWYQQSLDQGLQFLIQYYNGEERAKGNILERFSAQQFPDLHSELNLSSLELGDSALYFCASSRGSNVPNYGYTFGSGTRLTVV.

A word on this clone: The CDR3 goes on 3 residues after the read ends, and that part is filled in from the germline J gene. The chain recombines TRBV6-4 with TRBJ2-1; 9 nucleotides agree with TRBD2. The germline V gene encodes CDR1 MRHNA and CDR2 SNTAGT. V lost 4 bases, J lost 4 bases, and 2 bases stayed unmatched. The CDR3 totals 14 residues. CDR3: CASSASGDYNEQFF. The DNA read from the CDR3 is TGTGCCAGCAGTGCTAGCGGGGATTACAATGAG.

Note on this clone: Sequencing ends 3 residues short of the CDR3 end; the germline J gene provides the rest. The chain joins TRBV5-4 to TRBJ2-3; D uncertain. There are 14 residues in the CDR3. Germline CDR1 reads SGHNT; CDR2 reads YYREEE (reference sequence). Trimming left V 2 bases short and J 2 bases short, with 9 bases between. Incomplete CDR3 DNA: TGTGCCAGCAGCTTCGAAACATTCACAGATACG. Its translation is CASSFETFTDT. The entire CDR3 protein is CASSFETFTDTQYF.

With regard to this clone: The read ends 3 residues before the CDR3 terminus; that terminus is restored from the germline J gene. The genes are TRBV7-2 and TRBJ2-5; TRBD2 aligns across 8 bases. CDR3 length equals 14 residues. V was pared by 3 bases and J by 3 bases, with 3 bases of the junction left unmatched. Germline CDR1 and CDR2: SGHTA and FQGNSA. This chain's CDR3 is CASSFSGAEETQYF. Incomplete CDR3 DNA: TGTGCCAGCAGCTTTAGCGGGGCCGAAGAGACC. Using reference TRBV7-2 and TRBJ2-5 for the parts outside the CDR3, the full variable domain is GAGVSQSPSNKVTEKGKDVELRCDPISGHTALYWYRQSLGQGLEFLIYFQGNSAPDKSGLPSDRFSAERTGGSVSTLTIQRTQQEDSAVYLCASSFSGAEETQYFGPGTRLLVL.